The 20 T cell receptor beta chains below all came from one sample that was sequenced in a study of shared clonotypes between healthy human individuals. CD45RO-negative, CCR7-selected cells formed the naive CD8 fraction, which excluded terminally differentiated effector memory CD45RA+ cells. TCRdb's table, derived via immunoSEQ multiplex PCR, lists solely in-frame clones and lacks some. The sample has more than 2 million clones; around 93% are singletons. Sequencing used naive CD8+ T cells from PBMCs. Every receptor here comes from a young man in good health. Some clones in this sample may be carry-over from other donors' samples.

This clone is a singleton in its sample. The chain recombines TRBV6-5 with TRBJ2-1; D is perhaps TRBD2 (5 bases). The CDR3 consists of 13 residues. V lost 7 bases and J lost 7, with 14 bases in between. Germline CDR1 and CDR2: MNHEY and SVGAGI. The CDR3 loop reads CASTLLRGNEQFF. In DNA, the CDR3 is TGTGCCAGCACCTTACTACGGGGAAATGAGCAGTTCTTC.

The rearrangement joins TRBV28 to TRBJ2-1; perhaps TRBD2 as D (5 bases). Trimming stripped 8 bases from V and 2 bases from J, with 10 bases between. CDR1 is MDHEN, CDR2 SYDVKM, per germline. The CDR3 has 13 residues. The CDR3 protein is CASRLTAYNEQFF. For the CDR3, the DNA is TGTGCCAGCCGACTAACGGCCTACAATGAGCAGTTCTTC.

This chain joins TRBV19 and TRBJ1-5, with D tentatively TRBD1 (5 bases). Deletions cut 2 bases from V and 4 bases from J, with 27 bases between. This CDR3 contains 20 residues. Germline values: CDR1 LNHDA, CDR2 SQIVND (reference sequence). CDR3 residues: CASSITGQQDLEIANQPQHF. The CDR3 DNA reads TGTGCCAGTAGTATAACCGGGCAACAGGATTTGGAGATAGCTAATCAGCCCCAGCATTTT.

The rearrangement uses TRBV4-1 and TRBJ2-7, with 9 positions matching TRBD2. The CDR3 contains 16 residues. Germline values: CDR1 MGHRA, CDR2 YSYEKL. Losses at the gene ends were 0 bases for V and 3 bases for J; bases not matched to a gene: 6. CDR3 nucleotide sequence: TGCGCCAGCAGCCAAGATCCGGCTAGCGGGAACTACGAGCAGTACTTC. Protein product: CASSQDPASGNYEQYF.

This chain joins TRBV7-6 and TRBJ1-1; TRBD1 is a possible D gene (5 bases). CDR3 length: 13 residues. The V and J ends lost 5 bases and 2 bases respectively, with 9 bases between them. From germline, CDR1 is SGHVS and CDR2 FNYEAQ. The CDR3 region is CASSPTANTEAFF. The CDR3 coding sequence is TGTGCCAGCAGCCCGACAGCCAACACTGAAGCTTTCTTT. Drawing the rest from reference TRBV7-6 and TRBJ1-1, the complete variable domain is GAGVSQSPRYKVTKRGQDVALRCDPISGHVSLYWYRQALGQGPEFLTYFNYEAQQDKSGLPNDRFSAERPEGSISTLTIQRTEQRDSAMYRCASSPTANTEAFFGQGTRLTVV.

The rearrangement uses TRBV27 and TRBJ2-3; TRBD2 is a possible D gene (5 bases). V was cut by 6 bases and J by 2 bases, with 18 bases left in between. The CDR3 runs 16 residues. Germline CDR1 and CDR2: MNHEY and SMNVEV (reference sequence). The CDR3 DNA is TGTGCCAGCAGCCTCGAGGTGGCGGGTGCCACAGATACGCAGTATTTT. This encodes CASSLEVAGATDTQYF.

The J gene is TRBJ1-4, the V gene TRBV9, with a tentative D call TRBD1 (5 bases). Germline V CDR1 and CDR2: SGDLS, YYNGEE. V lost 0 bases and J 7 bases, leaving 13 bases between the germline ends. The CDR3 covers 15 residues. CDR3 in DNA: TGTGCCAGCAGCGTAGCCGGACAAGCGTTTGAAAAACTGTTTTTT. It codes for CASSVAGQAFEKLFF.

The V and J genes are TRBV19 and TRBJ1-4; D is unclear. The CDR3 consists of 14 residues. Germline assignment: CDR1 LNHDA and CDR2 SQIVND (reference sequence). V was clipped by 1 base and J by 8 bases, with 11 bases between them. The CDR3 DNA reads as TGTGCCAGTAGTATAGGGCTCCTGGGAGAAAAACTGTTTTTT. Protein sequence: CASSIGLLGEKLFF.

The chain has TRBV5-6 and TRBJ2-1, with 11 bases aligning to TRBD2. The germline CDR1 and CDR2 sequences are SGHDT and YYEEEE. V was clipped by 4 bases and J by 5 bases; unmatched bases: 8. This CDR3 spans 16 amino acids. CDR3 DNA sequence: TGTGCCAGCAGCGATCAGACTAGCGGGGTAAACAATGAGCAGTTCTTC. Its translation is CASSDQTSGVNNEQFF.

The chain couples TRBV19 to TRBJ2-1; D possibly corresponds to TRBD1 (5 bases). This CDR3 has 12 residues. Trimming pared 4 bases from V and 11 bases from J, leaving 12 bases between. From germline, CDR1 is LNHDA and CDR2 SQIVND (reference sequence). CDR3 amino acids: CASSRKGLQQFF. The CDR3 bases are TGTGCCAGTAGTAGAAAGGGGTTGCAGCAGTTCTTC.

The chain combines TRBV9 with TRBJ1-1; D unclear. The germline V gene encodes CDR1 SGDLS and CDR2 YYNGEE. The CDR3 sequence is 16 residues long. Trimming pared 0 bases from V and 0 bases from J, leaving 12 bases between. The CDR3: CASSVGPGSVNTEAFF. The CDR3 DNA is TGTGCCAGCAGCGTAGGACCAGGCAGTGTGAACACTGAAGCTTTCTTT.

This sequence joins TRBV4-1 and TRBJ1-5; 7 bases are a match to TRBD1. V shed 2 bases, J shed 5 bases, and the junction held 6 bases outside the gene matches. The CDR3 sequence is 15 residues long. Looked up from germline, CDR1 is MGHRA and CDR2 is YSYEKL. DNA for the CDR3: TGCGCCAGCAGCCAAAGCCCCAGGGGGGATCAGCCCCAGCATTTT. Translating it yields CASSQSPRGDQPQHF.

The chain couples TRBV15 to TRBJ1-1; TRBD1 matches at 8 bases. The germline V gene encodes CDR1 LNHNV and CDR2 YYDKDF (reference sequence). Losses at the gene ends were 5 bases for V and 6 bases for J; bases not matched to a gene: 11. This CDR3 is built from 15 residues. DNA of the CDR3: TGTGCCACCAGCGAAGGCAAACAGGGGGGGGCTGAAGCTTTCTTT. This codes for CATSEGKQGGAEAFF.

The rearrangement joins TRBV18 to TRBJ2-5, with 14 bases identical to TRBD2. Germline CDR1 KGHSH, CDR2 LQKENI. This CDR3 contains 18 residues. V lost 0 bases and J lost 5; bases outside the gene matches: 8. CDR3 bases: TGTGCCAGCTCACCACCTCGACTAGCGGGAGGGGTTTTGGAGACCCAGTACTTC. Translation: CASSPPRLAGGVLETQYF.

This clone has just one count. This chain connects TRBV5-4 to TRBJ1-2, with D possibly being TRBD1 (5 bases). The V end lost 1 base, the J end lost 4 bases, and 14 bases lay between the germline ends. This CDR3 region has 15 residues. The germline CDR1 and CDR2 sequences are SGHNT and YYREEE (reference sequence). The CDR3 reads CASSLRGERSYGYTF. CDR3 sequence (DNA): TGTGCCAGCAGCTTGAGAGGGGAACGCTCCTATGGCTACACCTTC.

V usage is TRBV30 and J usage is TRBJ1-4; D is undetermined. Germline-derived CDR1 and CDR2 are GTSNPN and SVGIG (reference sequence). Trimming cost V 3 bases and J 7 bases, with 9 bases left between them. CDR3 size: 12 residues. The CDR3 here is CAWSGVREKLFF. DNA of the CDR3: TGTGCCTGGAGCGGGGTACGTGAAAAACTGTTTTTT.

The V gene is TRBV12-5, the J gene TRBJ2-7, with TRBD1 as a possible D gene (5 bases). Germline-derived CDR1 and CDR2 are LGHNT and FRNRAP. Trimming shortened V by 6 bases and J by 5 bases, and 11 bases separated the two germline ends. CDR3 size: 12 residues. CDR3 in DNA: TGTGCTAGTGGCCGGACATCCCACGAGCAGTACTTC. Translated, it gives CASGRTSHEQYF. Using reference TRBV12-5 and TRBJ2-7 for the parts outside the CDR3, the full variable domain is DARVTQTPRHKVTEMGQEVTMRCQPILGHNTVFWYRQTMMQGLELLAYFRNRAPLDDSGMPKDRFSAEMPDATLATLKIQPSEPRDSAVYFCASGRTSHEQYFGPGTRLTVT.

This chain uses TRBV6-1 with TRBJ1-1; no reliable D call. The V end was cut by 2 bases, the J end by 4 bases, with 8 bases between. This CDR3 comprises 13 residues. Germline loops: CDR1 MNHNS, CDR2 SASEGT. CDR3 nucleotides: TGTGCCAGCAGTGAACCCGGGGTCACTGAAGCTTTCTTT. This sequence encodes CASSEPGVTEAFF.

V gene TRBV9 combines with J gene TRBJ2-5, with a tentative D call TRBD2 (6 bases). CDR3 size: 14 residues. Trimming shortened V by 0 bases and J by 0 bases, and 6 bases separated the two germline ends. Germline CDR1 reads SGDLS; CDR2 reads YYNGEE. The CDR3 is CASSVAGDQETQYF. As DNA, the CDR3 is TGTGCCAGCAGCGTAGCGGGAGACCAAGAGACCCAGTACTTC. Based on the CDR3 plus reference TRBV9 and TRBJ2-5, the full variable domain is DSGVTQTPKHLITATGQRVTLRCSPRSGDLSVYWYQQSLDQGLQFLIQYYNGEERAKGNILERFSAQQFPDLHSELNLSSLELGDSALYFCASSVAGDQETQYFGPGTRLLVL.

Notes on this clone: The sample holds other DNA sequences that translate to the same CDR3. CDR3 DNA: TGTGCCAGCAGCGTAGGTGGAGGTCAAGAGACCCAGTACTTC. This gives the protein CASSVGGGQETQYF. The chain has TRBV9 and TRBJ2-5; a weak D match, TRBD2 (5 bases). V was shortened by 0 bases and J by 2 bases, with 8 bases between the two germline ends. The CDR3 length is 14 residues. From germline, CDR1 is SGDLS and CDR2 YYNGEE.